The sequence of this T cell receptor beta chain was determined in a study of technical replicates of blood from several donors. The method was immunoSEQ multiplex PCR; TCRdb's version includes in-frame clones alone and lacks a portion of them. The sample includes tens of thousands of clones, roughly 89% of them seen just once. The sequence was obtained from a human donor in good health. Some clones in this sample may be carry-over from other donors' samples. Sequencing was performed on T cells isolated from PBMCs.

CDR3 DNA sequence: TGTGCCTGGAGTCCGGCGGGAAACTACGAGCAGTACTTC. Residues: CAWSPAGNYEQYF. The gene calls are TRBV30 and TRBJ2-7; a weak D match, TRBD2 (6 bases). The V end was cut by 2 bases, the J end by 3 bases, with 11 bases between. The germline CDR1 and CDR2 sequences are GTSNPN and SVGIG (reference sequence). There are 13 residues in the CDR3.